Following are 7 T cell receptor beta chains from one sample sequenced in a study of CD8 T cells in ankylosing spondylitis (dated by TCRdb to 2015 to 2018). Library construction relied on 5' RACE. Sequencing instrument: Illumina HiSeq 2500. The public sequencing data were trimmed at Q25 with fastp and processed into clonotypes with MiXCR by TCRdb, which kept only in-frame beta chains. CDR3 protein sequences are deduplicated, and each keeps its most common genes and DNA. The sample includes about 150,000 distinct CDR3 sequences, with more than 40% observed a single time. The biggest ten clones account for approximately 16% of the sample. Sequenced material: synovial fluid, either unsorted or a sorted T cell fraction (not recorded which). The source of these receptors is a male donor with ankylosing spondylitis.

The CDR3 here is CASSLGFYEQYF. The CDR3 DNA sequence: TGTGCCAGCAGCTTAGGCTTCTACGAGCAGTACTTC. J is TRBJ2-7 and V is TRBV7-9; D gene ambiguous. Germline values: CDR1 SEHNR, CDR2 FQNEAQ (reference sequence). V shed 1 base and J shed 3 bases, with 4 bases lying between them. The CDR3 has 12 amino acids.

This clonotype was found a few times. This sequence joins TRBV4-1 and TRBJ2-1, with D maybe TRBD2 (5 bases). The CDR3 extends over 19 amino acids. Germline CDR1 is MGHRA and CDR2 is YSYEKL. The germline V and J ends were trimmed by 4 bases and 3 bases, with 25 bases remaining between them. The CDR3 loop reads CASSPPSRLIGLRYNEQFF. Here the CDR3 DNA reads TGCGCCAGCAGCCCTCCGTCCCGACTAATAGGCTTGCGCTACAATGAGCAGTTCTTC.

The J gene is TRBJ2-3, the V gene TRBV6-5; 8 bases map to TRBD2. CDR1 and CDR2 from the germline V gene are MNHEY and SVGAGI. V lost 4 bases to trimming and J lost 11 bases; unmatched junction nucleotides: 17. CDR3 length: 16 residues. DNA for the CDR3: TGTGCCAGCAGTTCCCCCGCCGACGGGGGGGCCTTAGGGCAGTATTTT. It is translated as CASSSPADGGALGQYF.

The CDR3 DNA sequence: TGTGCCAGCAGCTTACTTCAGCGGGGGAGCTACAATGAGCAGTTCTTC. Protein: CASSLLQRGSYNEQFF. V is TRBV7-9 and J is TRBJ2-1, with 8 positions matching TRBD2. Trimming removed 2 bases from V and 3 bases from J; junction bases left unmatched: 6. CDR1 SEHNR and CDR2 FQNEAQ come from the germline V gene (reference sequence). This CDR3 comprises 16 residues.

This clonotype was counted at least ten times. The rearrangement uses TRBV27 and TRBJ2-1; D remains ambiguous. Germline loops: CDR1 MNHEY, CDR2 SMNVEV (reference sequence). The CDR3 is 13 residues long. The germline V and J ends were trimmed by 4 bases and 2 bases, with 6 bases remaining between them. As DNA, the CDR3 is TGTGCCAGCAGTTCCCTAACCTACAATGAGCAGTTCTTC. Its protein product is CASSSLTYNEQFF.

The chain employs TRBV12-3 or TRBV12-4 and TRBJ1-1; D is undetermined. CDR3 size: 14 residues. V was cut by 2 bases and J by 0 bases, with 7 bases left in between. CDR3 residues: CASSLPEMNTEAFF. The CDR3 DNA reads as TGTGCCAGCAGTTTACCCGAGATGAACACTGAAGCTTTCTTT.

This sequence joins TRBV27 and TRBJ2-1, with D unresolved. CDR3 size: 16 residues. Germline V gene lookup returns CDR1 MNHEY and CDR2 SMNVEV (reference sequence). V was clipped by 0 bases and J by 1 base, with 10 bases between them. The CDR3 loop is CASSLSGSYSYNEQFF. DNA of the CDR3: TGTGCCAGCAGTTTATCTGGGTCCTATTCCTACAATGAGCAGTTCTTC.